The present entry profiles one TCR beta chain with its context. The antigen remains unidentified. Method: immunoSEQ multiplex PCR; TCRdb's copy keeps in-frame clones and lacks some. The table lists about 24,000 clones, 91% of them singletons. Regarding time point: baseline, week 1 (first vaccination visit). Treatment noted: pre-vaccination baseline after standard-of-care therapy. The sample comes from a study of a mutant IDH1 vaccine in newly diagnosed glioma. Points from the study as a whole: Across multiple MHC alleles, 80% to 95% of patients had vaccine-induced responses.

Looked up from germline, CDR1 is SGHDT and CDR2 is YYEEEE. The CDR3 totals 14 residues. Trimming cost V 0 bases and J 7 bases, with 13 bases left between them. The origin of this receptor is a man aged 25-40 years with glioma. Source: PBMCs, taken from a glioma patient treated with radiotherapy, temozolomide or both. This chain joins TRBV5-6 and TRBJ1-2; D might be TRBD1 (5 bases). The CDR3 loop is CASSLGREVRGYTF. In DNA form, the CDR3 reads TGTGCCAGCAGCTTGGGCAGGGAGGTTCGTGGCTACACCTTC.